This T cell receptor (beta chain) was profiled in a study of T cell clonotyping in hematopoietic cell transplantation. Points from the study as a whole: Broader posttransplant TCR repertoire diversity was predicted by graft donor and pretransplant recipient Inverse Simpson Index values. After transplant, recipient diversity fell while pathologically expanded clonotypes grew through day 180.

About this clone: Its antigen is still unknown.

Trimming cost V 1 base and J 4 bases, with 8 bases left between them. The CDR3 has 14 amino acids. CDR1 is SGHTA and CDR2 is FQGNSA in the germline V gene. Generated by immunoSEQ multiplex PCR, the TCRdb table keeps only in-frame clones and is missing some. The table shows 10,000 to 15,000 clones, with approximately 92% occurring only once. The sequence was collected from a female patient in her 50s who had an allogeneic stem cell transplant from an unrelated donor, so the T cells may come from the graft donor. Some clones in this sample may be carry-over from other donors' samples. J is TRBJ1-3 and V is TRBV7-2; no clear D. Sequenced here: PBMCs, sampled 100 days after allogeneic stem cell transplant. CDR3 loop: CASSLDPTGNTIYF. For the CDR3, the DNA is TGTGCCAGCAGCTTAGATCCGACCGGAAACACCATATATTTT.